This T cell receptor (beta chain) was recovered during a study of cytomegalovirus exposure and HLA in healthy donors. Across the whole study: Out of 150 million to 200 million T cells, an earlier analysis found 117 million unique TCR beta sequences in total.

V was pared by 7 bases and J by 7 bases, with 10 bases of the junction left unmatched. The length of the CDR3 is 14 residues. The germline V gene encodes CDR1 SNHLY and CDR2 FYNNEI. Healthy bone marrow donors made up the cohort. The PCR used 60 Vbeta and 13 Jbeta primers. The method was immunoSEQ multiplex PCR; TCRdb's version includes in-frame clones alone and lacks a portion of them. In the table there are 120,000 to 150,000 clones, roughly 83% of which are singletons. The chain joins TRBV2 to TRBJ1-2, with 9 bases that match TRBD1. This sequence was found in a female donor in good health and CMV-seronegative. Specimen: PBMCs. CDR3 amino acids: CASILEDRGSGYTF. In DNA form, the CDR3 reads TGTGCCAGCATATTAGAGGACAGGGGTTCTGGCTACACCTTC.